This T cell receptor beta chain was sequenced during a study of identical twins. Whole-study findings and limits: Possibly, invariant MAIT and iNKT cells partly confounded zero-insertion analyses. Out-of-frame alpha sequences common to twins exhibited an excess of low generation probability. The models gave estimates that fell short of the out-of-frame TCR alpha sharing seen in monozygotic twins.

As for this clonotype: Its specificity is not known.

All donors were healthy, and all were Caucasian. TCRdb re-called the 5' RACE reads with MiXCR, one entry per CDR3 protein. The repertoire consists of around 220,000 distinct CDR3 sequences, with over 12% occurring once and the leading ten covering about 9%. This sequence was found in a woman aged 18-29 years in good health. Sequencing was done on a sample of memory (CD45RO+) T cells sorted from blood.

CDR3 region: CASSQTGDRGYTF. The CDR3 nucleotides are TGTGCCAGCAGTCAAACAGGGGATCGTGGCTACACCTTC. The chain has TRBV6-1 and TRBJ1-2; 7 positions agree with TRBD1. J gave up 7 bases and V 5 bases, and 7 bases lay outside the gene matches. CDR3 size: 13 residues. Germline V lookup: CDR1 MNHNS, CDR2 SASEGT.